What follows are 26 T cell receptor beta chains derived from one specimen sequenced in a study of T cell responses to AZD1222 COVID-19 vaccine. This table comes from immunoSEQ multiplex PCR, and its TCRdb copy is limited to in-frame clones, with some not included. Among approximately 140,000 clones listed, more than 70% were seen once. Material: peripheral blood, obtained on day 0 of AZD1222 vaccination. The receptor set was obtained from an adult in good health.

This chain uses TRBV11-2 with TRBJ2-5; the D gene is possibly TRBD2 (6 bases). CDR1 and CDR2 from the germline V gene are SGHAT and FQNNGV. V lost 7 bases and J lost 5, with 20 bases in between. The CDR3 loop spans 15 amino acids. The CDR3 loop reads CASTQGNGGMETQYF. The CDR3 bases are TGTGCCAGCACCCAAGGGAACGGCGGGATGGAGACCCAGTACTTC. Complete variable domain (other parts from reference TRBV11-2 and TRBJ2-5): EAGVAQSPRYKIIEKRQSVAFWCNPISGHATLYWYQQILGQGPKLLIQFQNNGVVDDSQLPKDRFSAERLKGVDSTLKIQPAKLEDSAVYLCASTQGNGGMETQYFGPGTRLLVL.

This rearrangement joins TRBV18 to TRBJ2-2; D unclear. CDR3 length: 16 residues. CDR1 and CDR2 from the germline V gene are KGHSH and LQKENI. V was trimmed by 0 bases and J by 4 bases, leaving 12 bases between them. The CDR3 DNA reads TGTGCCAGCTCACCACCGCTCGCCTCGTCCACCGGGGAGCTGTTTTTT. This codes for CASSPPLASSTGELFF. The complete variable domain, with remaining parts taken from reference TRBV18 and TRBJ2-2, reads NAGVMQNPRHLVRRRGQEARLRCSPMKGHSHVYWYRQLPEEGLKFMVYLQKENIIDESGMPKERFSAEFPKEGPSILRIQQVVRGDSAAYFCASSPPLASSTGELFFGEGSRLTVL.

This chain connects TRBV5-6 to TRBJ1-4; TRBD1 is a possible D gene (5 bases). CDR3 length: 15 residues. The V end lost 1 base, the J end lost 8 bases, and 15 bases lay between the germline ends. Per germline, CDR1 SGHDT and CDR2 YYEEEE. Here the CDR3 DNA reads TGTGCCAGCAGCTTGCTCGGGCCTGGGGGGGAAAAACTGTTTTTT. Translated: CASSLLGPGGEKLFF.

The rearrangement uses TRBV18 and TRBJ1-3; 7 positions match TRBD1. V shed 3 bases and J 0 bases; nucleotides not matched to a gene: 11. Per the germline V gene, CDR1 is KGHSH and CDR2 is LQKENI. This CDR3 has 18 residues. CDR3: CASSPFPGQTGSGNTIYF. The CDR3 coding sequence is TGTGCCAGCTCACCTTTTCCGGGACAGACTGGCTCTGGAAACACCATATATTTT.

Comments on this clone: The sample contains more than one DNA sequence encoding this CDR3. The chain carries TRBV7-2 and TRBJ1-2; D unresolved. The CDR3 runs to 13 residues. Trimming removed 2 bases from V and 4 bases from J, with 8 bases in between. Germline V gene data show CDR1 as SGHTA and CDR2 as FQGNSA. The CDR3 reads CASSLSPGYGYTF. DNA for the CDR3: TGTGCCAGCAGCTTATCTCCGGGCTATGGCTACACCTTC.

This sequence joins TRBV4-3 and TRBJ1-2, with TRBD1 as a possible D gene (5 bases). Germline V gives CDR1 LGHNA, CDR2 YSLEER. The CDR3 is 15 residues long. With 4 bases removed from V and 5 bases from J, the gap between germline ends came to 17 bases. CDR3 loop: CASSLDTLSGYGYTF. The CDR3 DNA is TGCGCCAGCAGCCTGGACACCCTATCCGGGTATGGCTACACCTTC.

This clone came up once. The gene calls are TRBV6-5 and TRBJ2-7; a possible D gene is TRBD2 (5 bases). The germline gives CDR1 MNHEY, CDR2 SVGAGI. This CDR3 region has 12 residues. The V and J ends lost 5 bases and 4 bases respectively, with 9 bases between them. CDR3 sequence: CASSTGMYEQYF. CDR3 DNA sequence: TGTGCCAGCAGTACCGGGATGTACGAGCAGTACTTC.

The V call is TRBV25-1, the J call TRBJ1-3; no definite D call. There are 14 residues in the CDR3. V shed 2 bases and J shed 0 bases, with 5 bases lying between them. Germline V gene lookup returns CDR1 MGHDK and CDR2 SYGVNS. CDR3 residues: CASSERHSGNTIYF. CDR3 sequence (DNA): TGTGCCAGCAGTGAACGGCACTCTGGAAACACCATATATTTT.

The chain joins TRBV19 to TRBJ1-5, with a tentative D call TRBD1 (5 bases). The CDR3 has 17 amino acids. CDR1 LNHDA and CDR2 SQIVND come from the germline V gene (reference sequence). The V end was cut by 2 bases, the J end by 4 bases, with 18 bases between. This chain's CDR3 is CASSIRGGEEWNQPQHF. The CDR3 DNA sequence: TGTGCCAGTAGTATACGGGGAGGGGAGGAATGGAATCAGCCCCAGCATTTT. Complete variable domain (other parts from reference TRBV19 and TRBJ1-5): DGGITQSPKYLFRKEGQNVTLSCEQNLNHDAMYWYRQDPGQGLRLIYYSQIVNDFQKGDIAEGYSVSREKKESFPLTVTSAQKNPTAFYLCASSIRGGEEWNQPQHFGDGTRLSIL.

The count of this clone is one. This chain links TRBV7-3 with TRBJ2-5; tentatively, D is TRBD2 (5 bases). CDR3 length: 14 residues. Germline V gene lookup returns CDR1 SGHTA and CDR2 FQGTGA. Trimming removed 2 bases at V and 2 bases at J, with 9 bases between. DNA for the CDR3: TGTGCCAGCAGCTTAGGGAGAGGGCAAGAGACCCAGTACTTC. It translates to CASSLGRGQETQYF.

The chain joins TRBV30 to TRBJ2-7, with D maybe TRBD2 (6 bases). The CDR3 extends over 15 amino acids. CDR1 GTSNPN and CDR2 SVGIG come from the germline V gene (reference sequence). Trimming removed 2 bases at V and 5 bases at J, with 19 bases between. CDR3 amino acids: CAWSYGTQARDEQYF. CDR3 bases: TGTGCCTGGAGTTATGGGACTCAAGCCAGGGACGAGCAGTACTTC.

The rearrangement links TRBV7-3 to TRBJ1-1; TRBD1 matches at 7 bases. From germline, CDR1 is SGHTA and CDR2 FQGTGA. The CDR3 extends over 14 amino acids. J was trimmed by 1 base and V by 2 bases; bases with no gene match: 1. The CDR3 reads CASSLQGGNTEAFF. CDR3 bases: TGTGCCAGCAGCTTACAGGGGGGGAACACTGAAGCTTTCTTT.

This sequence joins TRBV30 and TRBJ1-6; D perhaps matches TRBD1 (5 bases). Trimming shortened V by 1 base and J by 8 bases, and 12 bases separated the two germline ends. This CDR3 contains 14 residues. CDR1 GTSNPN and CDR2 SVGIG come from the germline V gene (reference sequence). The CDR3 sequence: CAWSAWGGHSPLHF. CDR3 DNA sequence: TGTGCCTGGAGTGCATGGGGGGGTCATTCACCCCTCCACTTT.

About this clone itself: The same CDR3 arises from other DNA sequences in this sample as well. The CDR3 is CAWDRVSGNTIYF. Written as DNA, the CDR3 is TGTGCCTGGGATAGGGTCTCTGGAAACACCATATATTTT. The gene calls are TRBV30 and TRBJ1-3; D is unresolved. The CDR3 has 13 amino acids. CDR1 is GTSNPN and CDR2 is SVGIG in the germline V gene (reference sequence). Trimming removed 5 bases from V and 0 bases from J, with 8 bases in between. Together with reference TRBV30 and TRBJ1-3, the CDR3 gives the full variable domain: SQTIHQWPATLVQPVGSPLSLECTVEGTSNPNLYWYRQAAGRGLQLLFYSVGIGQISSEVPQNLSASRPQDRQFILSSKKLLLSDSGFYLCAWDRVSGNTIYFGEGSWLTVV.

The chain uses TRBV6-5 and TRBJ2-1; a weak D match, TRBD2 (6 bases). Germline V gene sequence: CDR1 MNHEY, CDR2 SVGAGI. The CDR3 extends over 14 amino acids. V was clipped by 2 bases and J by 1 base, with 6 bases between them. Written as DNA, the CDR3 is TGTGCCAGCAGTTACGGGGGGTCCTACAATGAGCAGTTCTTC. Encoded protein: CASSYGGSYNEQFF.

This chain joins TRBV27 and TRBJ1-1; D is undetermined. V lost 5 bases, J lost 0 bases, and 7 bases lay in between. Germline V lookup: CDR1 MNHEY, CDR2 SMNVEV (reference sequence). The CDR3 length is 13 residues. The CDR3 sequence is CASSPPMNTEAFF. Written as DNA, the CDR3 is TGTGCCAGCAGTCCCCCGATGAACACTGAAGCTTTCTTT.

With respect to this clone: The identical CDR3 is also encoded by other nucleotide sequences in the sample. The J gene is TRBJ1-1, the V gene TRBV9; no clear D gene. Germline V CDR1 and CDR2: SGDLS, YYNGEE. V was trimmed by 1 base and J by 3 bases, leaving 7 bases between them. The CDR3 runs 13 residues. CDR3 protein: CASSVKRDTEAFF. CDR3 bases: TGTGCCAGCAGCGTAAAGAGGGACACTGAAGCTTTCTTT.

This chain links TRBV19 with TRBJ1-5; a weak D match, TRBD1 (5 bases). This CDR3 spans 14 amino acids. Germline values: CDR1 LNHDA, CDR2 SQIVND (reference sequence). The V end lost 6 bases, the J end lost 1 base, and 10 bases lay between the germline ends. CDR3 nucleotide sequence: TGTGCCAGTAGGGCAGGGTTGAGCAATCAGCCCCAGCATTTT. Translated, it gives CASRAGLSNQPQHF.

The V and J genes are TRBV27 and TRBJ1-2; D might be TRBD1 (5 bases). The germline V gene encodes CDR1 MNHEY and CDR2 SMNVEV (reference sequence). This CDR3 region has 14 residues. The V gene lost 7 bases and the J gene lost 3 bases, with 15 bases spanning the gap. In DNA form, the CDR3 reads TGTGCCAGCATACCCCGCTGGGGGGACTATGGCTACACCTTC. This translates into CASIPRWGDYGYTF.

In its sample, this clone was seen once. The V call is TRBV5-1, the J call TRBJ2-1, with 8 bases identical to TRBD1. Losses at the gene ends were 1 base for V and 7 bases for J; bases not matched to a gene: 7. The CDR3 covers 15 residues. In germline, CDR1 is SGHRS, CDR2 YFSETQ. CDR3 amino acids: CASSLSGGGGNEQFF. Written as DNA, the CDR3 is TGCGCCAGCAGCTTGTCAGGGGGCGGTGGGAATGAGCAGTTCTTC.

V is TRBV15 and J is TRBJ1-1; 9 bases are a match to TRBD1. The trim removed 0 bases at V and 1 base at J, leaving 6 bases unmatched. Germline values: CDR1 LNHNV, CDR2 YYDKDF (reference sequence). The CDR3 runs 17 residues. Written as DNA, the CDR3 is TGTGCCACCAGCAGAGATGGACAGGGGAGGGGGAACACTGAAGCTTTCTTT. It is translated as CATSRDGQGRGNTEAFF.

CDR3 coding DNA: TGTGCCAGCAGCGTTGGAGGGACAGGGGGCCTCCAAGAGACCCAGTACTTC. Residues: CASSVGGTGGLQETQYF. V and J are TRBV2 and TRBJ2-5; 12 bases agree with TRBD1. V was pared by 6 bases and J by 1 base, with 9 bases of the junction left unmatched. The CDR3 spans 17 residues. CDR1 is SNHLY, CDR2 FYNNEI, per germline.

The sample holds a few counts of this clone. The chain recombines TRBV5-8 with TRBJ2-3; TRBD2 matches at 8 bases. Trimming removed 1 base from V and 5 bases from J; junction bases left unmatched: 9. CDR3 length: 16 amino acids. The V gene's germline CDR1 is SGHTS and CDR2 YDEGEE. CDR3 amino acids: CASSLRRGTRRDTQYF. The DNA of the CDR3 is TGTGCCAGCAGCTTGAGGCGGGGGACTAGAAGAGATACGCAGTATTTT.

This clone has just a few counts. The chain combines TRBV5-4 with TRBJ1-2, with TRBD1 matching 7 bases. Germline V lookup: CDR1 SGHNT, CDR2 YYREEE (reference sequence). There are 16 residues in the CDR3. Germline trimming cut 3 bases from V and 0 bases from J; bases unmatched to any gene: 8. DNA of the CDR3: TGTGCCAGCAGCTCGGACAGGCGCGTAGCTAACTATGGCTACACCTTC. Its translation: CASSSDRRVANYGYTF.

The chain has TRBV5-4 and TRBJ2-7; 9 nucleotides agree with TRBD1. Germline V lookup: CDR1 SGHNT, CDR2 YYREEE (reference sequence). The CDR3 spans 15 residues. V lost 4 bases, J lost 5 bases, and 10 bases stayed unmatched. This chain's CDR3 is CASSTAGQGNDEQYF. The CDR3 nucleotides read TGTGCCAGCAGCACAGCCGGACAGGGGAACGACGAGCAGTACTTC.

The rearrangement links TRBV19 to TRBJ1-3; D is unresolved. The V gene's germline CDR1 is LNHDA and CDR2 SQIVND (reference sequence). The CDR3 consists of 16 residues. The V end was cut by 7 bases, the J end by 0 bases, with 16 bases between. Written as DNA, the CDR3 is TGTGCCAGTAAGCCAGTGGACGGATTCTCTGGAAACACCATATATTTT. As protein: CASKPVDGFSGNTIYF.